Presented here are 18 T cell receptor beta chains from one specimen sequenced in a study of shared clonotypes between healthy human individuals. Generated by immunoSEQ multiplex PCR, the TCRdb table keeps only in-frame clones and is missing some. The sample lists some 2,000,000 clones, approximately 95% occurring once. The sample comprised naive CD4+ T cells sorted from blood. The subset: CD45RA+ positively selected. The receptors here all came from a man aged 18 to 29 in good health.

This clone was observed a single time. V and J are TRBV7-9 and TRBJ1-2; D is undetermined. CDR1 is SEHNR and CDR2 is FQNEAQ in the germline V gene (reference sequence). This CDR3 comprises 16 residues. The V end was cut by 1 base, the J end by 14 bases, with 26 bases between. In nucleotides, the CDR3 is TGTGCCAGCAGCTTAGTGGGCTCCGCCCCGGGGAGTGCGGGTACCTTC. Residues: CASSLVGSAPGSAGTF.

The chain carries TRBV27 and TRBJ2-2; TRBD2 agrees at 13 bases. The CDR3 spans 16 residues. Germline assignment: CDR1 MNHEY and CDR2 SMNVEV (reference sequence). V shed 5 bases, J shed 6 bases, and the junction held 6 bases outside the gene matches. This CDR3 reads CASSLRTSGSSGELFF. The CDR3 DNA follows: TGTGCCAGCAGTCTCCGGACTAGCGGGAGTTCCGGGGAGCTGTTTTTT.

V gene TRBV21-1 combines with J gene TRBJ1-2. TRBV21-1 is recorded as a pseudogene. The CDR3 runs to 15 residues. The CDR3 region has the DNA TGTGCCAGCAGCCGGCCGGGACCCTCGGACTATGGCTACACCTTC. Encoded protein: CASSRPGPSDYGYTF.

This chain links TRBV6-7 with TRBJ1-5, with D tentatively TRBD1 (5 bases). TRBV6-7 is placed among ORFs of uncertain function. The CDR3 totals 13 residues. The ends were cut back, 9 bases at V and 10 bases at J, with 19 bases in the middle. In DNA, the CDR3 is TGTGCCAGGGGTATCATCCCGGGGGGACCCCAGCATTTT. Translating it yields CARGIIPGGPQHF.

V usage is TRBV30 and J usage is TRBJ2-7, with 10 bases fitting TRBD1. V shed 3 bases, J shed 4 bases, and the junction held 15 bases outside the gene matches. The CDR3 has 17 residues. Germline CDR1 GTSNPN, CDR2 SVGIG (reference sequence). The CDR3 DNA follows: TGTGCCTGGAGCGTGTGGACAGGGGGAAGAGGATTGTACGAGCAGTACTTC. Translation gives CAWSVWTGGRGLYEQYF.

As regards this clone: Other DNA sequences from this sample encode an identical CDR3 as well. The chain links TRBV5-1 to TRBJ2-1; D is undetermined. There are 14 residues in the CDR3. Per germline, CDR1 SGHRS and CDR2 YFSETQ. V was clipped by 2 bases and J by 0 bases, with 6 bases between them. This chain's CDR3 is CASSLDSSYNEQFF. The CDR3 DNA sequence: TGCGCCAGCAGCTTAGATAGCTCCTACAATGAGCAGTTCTTC.

The rearrangement joins TRBV5-1 to TRBJ2-7, with no clear D. V gave up 0 bases and J gave up 0 bases, with 10 bases separating them. Germline V gene sequence: CDR1 SGHRS, CDR2 YFSETQ. The CDR3 consists of 15 residues. CDR3: CASSLGQSSSYEQYF. In DNA form, the CDR3 reads TGCGCCAGCAGCTTGGGGCAATCGAGCTCCTACGAGCAGTACTTC.

V gene TRBV29-1 combines with J gene TRBJ1-2, with 7 bases matching TRBD1. With V trimmed by 7 bases and J by 5 bases, 13 bases remained unmatched. Per germline, CDR1 SQVTM and CDR2 ANQGSEA. The length of the CDR3 is 14 residues. CDR3: CSADPGTELYGYTF. The CDR3 DNA reads TGCAGCGCTGATCCAGGGACAGAGCTATATGGCTACACCTTC.

The chain is built from TRBV2 and TRBJ1-4; 9 bases fit TRBD1. Looked up from germline, CDR1 is SNHLY and CDR2 is FYNNEI. The CDR3 is made up of 15 amino acids. J lost 8 bases, V lost 5 bases, and 9 bases had no gene match. The CDR3 DNA is TGTGCCAGCAGTTTACGGACAGGGGTTGGGGAAAAACTGTTTTTT. Its translation is CASSLRTGVGEKLFF.

This chain links TRBV5-8 with TRBJ2-7; possibly TRBD1 for D (6 bases). Trimming shortened V by 1 base and J by 5 bases, and 19 bases separated the two germline ends. From germline, CDR1 is SGHTS and CDR2 YDEGEE. This CDR3 is 16 amino acids long. Written as DNA, the CDR3 is TGTGCCAGCAGCTTGTTCTCATCTACAGGGACCAACGAGCAGTACTTC. Amino acid sequence: CASSLFSSTGTNEQYF. Full variable domain (outside the CDR3, taken from reference TRBV5-8 and TRBJ2-7): EAGVTQSPTHLIKTRGQQATLRCSPISGHTSVYWYQQALGLGLQFLLWYDEGEERNRGNFPPRFSGRQFPNYSSELNVNALELEDSALYLCASSLFSSTGTNEQYFGPGTRLTVT.

This clone was seen a handful of times. The same CDR3 arises from other DNA sequences in this sample as well. The V and J genes are TRBV9 and TRBJ1-5; D is unresolved. Germline CDR1 and CDR2: SGDLS and YYNGEE. The V end was cut by 0 bases, the J end by 3 bases, with 4 bases between. CDR3 size: 13 residues. The chain's CDR3 is CASSVGPNQPQHF. For the CDR3, the DNA is TGTGCCAGCAGCGTAGGCCCCAATCAGCCCCAGCATTTT. Complete variable domain (other parts from reference TRBV9 and TRBJ1-5): DSGVTQTPKHLITATGQRVTLRCSPRSGDLSVYWYQQSLDQGLQFLIQYYNGEERAKGNILERFSAQQFPDLHSELNLSSLELGDSALYFCASSVGPNQPQHFGDGTRLSIL.

The chain carries TRBV25-1 and TRBJ1-4; the match to TRBD1 covers 8 bases. The V segment lost 5 bases and the J segment 7 bases; nucleotides outside the gene matches: 6. The germline V gene encodes CDR1 MGHDK and CDR2 SYGVNS. The CDR3 is made up of 14 amino acids. Here the CDR3 DNA reads TGTGCCAGCAGTTCGACAGGGGCGGTTGAAAAACTGTTTTTT. Its translation: CASSSTGAVEKLFF.

V is TRBV10-3 and J is TRBJ1-2; D unclear. The CDR3 spans 14 residues. Germline CDR1 and CDR2: ENHRY and SYGVKD. Trimming left V 0 bases short and J 4 bases short, with 9 bases between. The CDR3 nucleotides read TGTGCCATCAGTGAGTCGATGCCCAGCTATGGCTACACCTTC. It codes for CAISESMPSYGYTF.

The chain has TRBV7-2 and TRBJ1-2; D uncertain. Looked up from germline, CDR1 is SGHTA and CDR2 is FQGNSA. The germline V and J ends were trimmed by 2 bases and 6 bases, with 10 bases remaining between them. This CDR3 region has 13 residues. The CDR3 spells CASSLFEGNGYTF. For the CDR3, the DNA is TGTGCCAGCAGCTTATTTGAGGGAAATGGCTACACCTTC.

CDR3 sequence (DNA): TGTGCCATCCGAACTCTCGGAGGTAGCTCCATATATTTT. This encodes CAIRTLGGSSIYF. The chain combines TRBV6-4 with TRBJ1-3, with unresolved D. The CDR3 totals 13 residues. Germline V gene sequence: CDR1 MRHNA, CDR2 SNTAGT. V lost 10 bases and J lost 11, with 21 bases in between.

The CDR3 coding sequence is TGTGCCAGCAGCCAACGGAAGGAGGGGAGCTCTGGAAACACCATATATTTT. This sequence encodes CASSQRKEGSSGNTIYF. The rearrangement uses TRBV7-2 and TRBJ1-3, with a tentative D call TRBD1 (5 bases). V lost 5 bases and J 0 bases, leaving 17 bases between the germline ends. Germline CDR1 is SGHTA and CDR2 is FQGNSA. The CDR3 is 17 residues long.

The V call is TRBV10-3, the J call TRBJ1-1, with a weak D call TRBD1 (6 bases). V dropped 7 bases and J dropped 2 bases, with 17 bases sitting between them. The CDR3 runs to 15 residues. CDR1 is ENHRY and CDR2 is SYGVKD in the germline V gene. This CDR3 is CAITNRTAGNTEAFF. In DNA, the CDR3 is TGTGCCATCACTAACAGGACAGCGGGAAACACTGAAGCTTTCTTT.

The chain links TRBV7-9 to TRBJ1-2; D is possibly TRBD1 (5 bases). Germline V gene sequence: CDR1 SEHNR, CDR2 FQNEAQ (reference sequence). The CDR3 has 14 residues. V was clipped by 4 bases and J by 6 bases, with 15 bases between them. For the CDR3, the DNA is TGTGCCAGCAGCTCCCCGCGACAGCCGGATGGCTACACCTTC. Its protein product is CASSSPRQPDGYTF.